This T cell receptor (beta chain) was obtained from a study of cytomegalovirus exposure and HLA in healthy donors. Overall study context: Early released data had around 88 million unique TCRs, all coming from HLA-typed donors.

Points from the study as a whole: Earlier analysis looked at TCR beta V segments, and most were productive about 87% or about 30% of the time. Rare sequences made up most TCRs, while some public TCRs were found in many donors.

The study ran its PCR with 60 Vbeta and 13 Jbeta primers. The assay was immunoSEQ multiplex PCR, and TCRdb's table has in-frame clones only and misses some. The repertoire holds tens of thousands of clones, 70% to 85% seen once, with about 3.3% in the top ten. The CDR3 covers 15 residues. V dropped 0 bases and J dropped 2 bases, with 11 bases sitting between them. Per germline, CDR1 SGDLS and CDR2 YYNGEE. Remarks on this clone: Its specificity is not known.

The V call is TRBV9, the J call TRBJ1-2; a weak D match, TRBD1 (6 bases). This TCR was sampled from a woman in her 40s in good health and CMV-seropositive. Specimen: PBMCs. The CDR3 sequence is CASSVDPQGNYGYTF. The CDR3 bases are TGTGCCAGCAGCGTAGACCCCCAGGGGAACTATGGCTACACCTTC.